One sample yielded the 18 T cell receptor beta chains listed below, sequenced in a study of cytomegalovirus exposure and HLA in healthy donors. Assay used: immunoSEQ multiplex PCR; TCRdb lists only in-frame clones, some missing. The table records more than 150,000 clones, roughly 84% of them present only once. The sequenced sample consisted of PBMCs. These receptors were taken from a man aged 18 to 30 in good health and CMV-seropositive.

This chain links TRBV6-6 with TRBJ2-1; tentative D call: TRBD2 (5 bases). Germline V gives CDR1 MNHNY, CDR2 SVGAGI (reference sequence). The CDR3 extends over 16 amino acids. V lost 0 bases to trimming and J lost 10 bases, with 19 bases between them. CDR3 nucleotides: TGTGCCAGCAGTTACTCCCGGGCCAAGGGATCGGGGGAGCAGTTCTTC. It yields the protein CASSYSRAKGSGEQFF.

The chain employs TRBV15 and TRBJ2-3; maybe TRBD2 (6 bases). Germline loops: CDR1 LNHNV, CDR2 YYDKDF (reference sequence). The CDR3 contains 17 residues. V was clipped by 1 base and J by 2 bases, with 16 bases between them. The CDR3: CATSRAPTRVPTDTQYF. DNA of the CDR3: TGTGCCACCAGCAGAGCCCCGACTAGAGTACCCACAGATACGCAGTATTTT. Full variable domain (missing parts from reference TRBV15 and TRBJ2-3): DAMVIQNPRYQVTQFGKPVTLSCSQTLNHNVMYWYQQKSSQAPKLLFHYYDKDFNNEADTPDNFQSRRPNTSFCFLDIRSPGLGDTAMYLCATSRAPTRVPTDTQYFGPGTRLTVL.

This clone was seen just once. The chain recombines TRBV7-3 with TRBJ2-1; tentatively, D is TRBD1 (6 bases). V was clipped by 4 bases and J by 6 bases, with 10 bases between them. Germline-derived CDR1 and CDR2 are SGHTA and FQGTGA. This CDR3 has 13 residues. Written as DNA, the CDR3 is TGTGCCAGCAGCTCGGTACAGGGCAATGAGCAGTTCTTC. The encoded protein is CASSSVQGNEQFF.

Here the CDR3 reads CASSAPGGSFGYEQYF. The CDR3 DNA reads TGTGCCAGCAGTGCCCCTGGCGGGAGTTTCGGTTACGAGCAGTACTTC. The gene calls are TRBV28 and TRBJ2-7, with 7 positions matching TRBD2. V lost 5 bases and J lost 4; bases outside the gene matches: 14. Per the germline V gene, CDR1 is MDHEN and CDR2 is SYDVKM. This CDR3 region has 16 residues.

The rearrangement links TRBV27 to TRBJ2-1; a possible D gene is TRBD1 (5 bases). Per germline, CDR1 MNHEY and CDR2 SMNVEV (reference sequence). The CDR3 loop spans 15 amino acids. V was shortened by 5 bases and J by 2 bases, with 13 bases between the two germline ends. CDR3 amino acids: CASSQGAGTYNEQFF. The DNA of the CDR3 is TGTGCCAGCAGTCAGGGCGCCGGCACCTACAATGAGCAGTTCTTC.

The chain uses TRBV30 and TRBJ2-7, with 9 bases lining up with TRBD1. The germline V gene has CDR1 GTSNPN and CDR2 SVGIG (reference sequence). Unmatched junction bases numbered 9, after V lost 3 bases and J lost 6 bases. The CDR3 runs 14 residues. CDR3 protein: CAWSGTGYRLEQYF. The CDR3 DNA reads as TGTGCCTGGAGCGGGACAGGGTACCGTCTCGAGCAGTACTTC. Using reference TRBV30 and TRBJ2-7 for the parts outside the CDR3, the full variable domain is SQTIHQWPATLVQPVGSPLSLECTVEGTSNPNLYWYRQAAGRGLQLLFYSVGIGQISSEVPQNLSASRPQDRQFILSSKKLLLSDSGFYLCAWSGTGYRLEQYFGPGTRLTVT.

This clone was seen once. V is TRBV7-9 and J is TRBJ2-7, with a weak D call TRBD2 (5 bases). The length of the CDR3 is 17 residues. Per the germline V gene, CDR1 is SEHNR and CDR2 is FQNEAQ (reference sequence). V gave up 5 bases and J gave up 2 bases, with 22 bases separating them. DNA of the CDR3: TGTGCCAGCAGCGCCCCGAGTGGACTGTTCGGGGCCTACGAGCAGTACTTC. Translating gives CASSAPSGLFGAYEQYF.

V and J are TRBV15 and TRBJ1-4, with 7 nucleotides matching TRBD1. The CDR3 is 14 amino acids. The germline CDR1 and CDR2 sequences are LNHNV and YYDKDF (reference sequence). Trimming cost V 5 bases and J 8 bases; bases outside gene matches: 8. In DNA, the CDR3 is TGTGCCACCAGCCGGGACAGCATTAGGGAAAAACTGTTTTTT. Protein: CATSRDSIREKLFF.

The rearrangement joins TRBV19 to TRBJ1-2; 9 nucleotides align to TRBD1. The CDR3 sequence is 13 residues long. Germline CDR1 is LNHDA and CDR2 is SQIVND (reference sequence). J gave up 8 bases and V 5 bases, and 6 bases lay outside the gene matches. The CDR3 DNA is TGTGCCAGTAGTCCCGGGGACAGGGACGGCTACACCTTC. Its protein is CASSPGDRDGYTF.

The rearrangement joins TRBV11-3 to TRBJ2-5, with a weak D call TRBD1 (6 bases). Germline lookup yields CDR1 SGHNT and CDR2 YENEEA. Trimming cost V 0 bases and J 9 bases, with 8 bases left between them. The CDR3 runs to 12 residues. CDR3 sequence: CASSLDRGSQYF. The CDR3, as DNA: TGTGCCAGCAGCTTAGACAGGGGTTCCCAGTACTTC.

V is TRBV7-2 and J is TRBJ2-7, with D perhaps matching TRBD2 (6 bases). Germline lookup yields CDR1 SGHTA and CDR2 FQGNSA. This CDR3 region has 13 residues. The V and J ends lost 3 bases and 3 bases respectively, with 9 bases between them. In DNA form, the CDR3 reads TGTGCCAGCAGCTTGCGACTAGGCTACGAGCAGTACTTC. Amino acids: CASSLRLGYEQYF.

This clone has just a few counts. The same CDR3 arises from other DNA sequences in this sample as well. The chain has TRBV7-9 and TRBJ2-7; D is ambiguous. Germline V gives CDR1 SEHNR, CDR2 FQNEAQ (reference sequence). The CDR3 runs to 14 residues. Trimming pared 1 base from V and 2 bases from J, leaving 9 bases between. The CDR3 nucleotides read TGTGCCAGCAGCTTAGTTGGCGGCACCTACGAGCAGTACTTC. Translating gives CASSLVGGTYEQYF. The entire variable domain, with the rest obtained from reference TRBV7-9 and TRBJ2-7, is as follows: DTGVSQNPRHKITKRGQNVTFRCDPISEHNRLYWYRQTLGQGPEFLTYFQNEAQLEKSRLLSDRFSAERPKGSFSTLEIQRTEQGDSAMYLCASSLVGGTYEQYFGPGTRLTVT.

The chain uses TRBV9 and TRBJ2-1; D not resolved. CDR1 and CDR2 from the germline V gene are SGDLS and YYNGEE. This CDR3 region has 13 residues. V was trimmed by 0 bases and J by 9 bases, leaving 10 bases between them. The CDR3 region has the DNA TGTGCCAGCAGCGTAGATGAGGCGCCTGAGCAGTTCTTC. Its protein product is CASSVDEAPEQFF.

This clone was recorded only once. J is TRBJ2-3 and V is TRBV2, with 7 nucleotides matching TRBD1. Germline V gives CDR1 SNHLY, CDR2 FYNNEI. The CDR3 is 15 residues long. V lost 6 bases and J lost 7; bases outside the gene matches: 13. In DNA, the CDR3 is TGTGCCAGCAGCCAAGGACGACAGGGCCCCAATACGCAGTATTTT. This sequence encodes CASSQGRQGPNTQYF.

The chain couples TRBV9 to TRBJ2-1; TRBD2 matches at 8 bases. Germline CDR1 reads SGDLS; CDR2 reads YYNGEE. This CDR3 comprises 15 residues. V shed 4 bases and J 9 bases; nucleotides not matched to a gene: 12. CDR3 in amino acids: CASSPNPGLVSEQFF. CDR3 DNA: TGTGCCAGCAGCCCAAATCCGGGACTAGTTAGTGAGCAGTTCTTC.

This chain joins TRBV11-2 and TRBJ2-7; D is possibly TRBD1 (5 bases). Deletions cut 8 bases from V and 2 bases from J, with 13 bases between. The CDR3 has 13 amino acids. Germline V gene data show CDR1 as SGHAT and CDR2 as FQNNGV. Written as DNA, the CDR3 is TGTGCCAGCGGGATGGCAGGGACCTACGAGCAGTACTTC. Its protein is CASGMAGTYEQYF. Together with reference TRBV11-2 and TRBJ2-7, the CDR3 gives the full variable domain: EAGVAQSPRYKIIEKRQSVAFWCNPISGHATLYWYQQILGQGPKLLIQFQNNGVVDDSQLPKDRFSAERLKGVDSTLKIQPAKLEDSAVYLCASGMAGTYEQYFGPGTRLTVT.

CDR3 sequence (DNA): TGTGCCTGGAGTGTATGGGTAGCGGGGGATATCAAGGGGGAGACCCAGTACTTC. Translating gives CAWSVWVAGDIKGETQYF. The chain recombines TRBV30 with TRBJ2-5, with 9 positions matching TRBD2. CDR3 size: 18 residues. In germline, CDR1 is GTSNPN, CDR2 SVGIG (reference sequence). Trimming cost V 0 bases and J 5 bases; bases outside gene matches: 16.

In this sample, this clone turned up a few times. V and J are TRBV4-1 and TRBJ1-1; possibly TRBD1 for D (5 bases). Germline loops: CDR1 MGHRA, CDR2 YSYEKL. This CDR3 region has 11 residues. With 4 bases removed from V and 6 bases from J, the gap between germline ends came to 6 bases. The CDR3 protein is CASSPGSEAFF. In DNA form, the CDR3 reads TGCGCCAGCAGCCCAGGGTCTGAAGCTTTCTTT.